This T cell receptor beta chain is drawn from a study of T cell responses to AZD1222 COVID-19 vaccine (TCRdb year 2021). As for the study more broadly: TCR sequencing covered fewer than 250 trial participants: 207 given two doses of AZD1222 and approximately 26 given two doses of MenACWY control vaccine. Trial participants were enrolled by age into 18-55, 56-69 and 70-plus year subgroups, with roughly 160, 29 and 62 TCR-sequenced participants respectively.

The CDR3 regions of human TCRbeta chains were subjected to immunosequencing. On the authors' methods: Repertoire TCRs were matched against a reference library of SARS-CoV-2-specific TCRs generated with the MIRA antigen-specificity platform. Breadth was defined as the fraction of unique TCRs that were SARS-CoV-2-associated, and depth was defined as the fraction of total T cells that were SARS-CoV-2-associated. Using the MIRA data, each spike-specific TCR was mapped to the spike region that the TCR reacts to and placed in a CD4 or CD8 class. Log10-transformed breadth and depth values were compared by one-way ANOVA with Sidak's multiple comparisons tests. TCRdb obtained this table from immuneACCESS and retained in-frame rearrangements with V and J assigned. These tables miss some clones; where compared with another copy, unresolved V genes account for less than half of the shortfall, and the remainder is unexplained. Clone size and V and J calls were adopted from that table, with D and trimming inferred from the DNA. Across this sample there are over 95,000 clones, with roughly 90% seen only once. Approximately 9% of the sample goes to the ten largest clones.

The CDR3, cysteine through phenylalanine, is 13 amino acids long. This entry keeps only the CDR3 DNA: 39 bases, framed from base 1. The germline V gene (reference sequence) supplies CDR1 MNHEY and CDR2 SMNVEV. The junction carries 9 bases between V and J, which are trimmed by 6 bases and 3 bases respectively. A remark on this clone: Its antigen specificity is not known. It has no much larger one-base neighbor in the sample; base qualities were not kept.

The time point label of this sample denotes: about 28 days (+/-7) after the second vaccine dose. Because spike-specific TCR depth and breadth did not differ between the two schedules, AZD1222 recipients who got a second dose at roughly 4 weeks were pooled with those who got a second dose at roughly 12 weeks. Vaccinee samples came from UK trials COV001 and COV002, including a single-blind randomized controlled phase 2/3 trial of AZD1222 (ChAdOx1 nCoV-19) in healthy adults. For TCRbeta chain sequencing, PBMC samples from trial participants were taken at day 0 and at day 28 after the second dose. The study at large found these results: In the small 56-69-year group, the increase in depth fell short of significance, most likely because of low power. Because no samples from the day 14 peak response were available, repertoires could be characterized only after the peak T cell response. Participants were mostly white British and included more females than males, and it was suggested by the authors that clonal diversity may have been underestimated. After two AZD1222 doses, spike-specific TCR breadth and depth were significantly higher than at day 0 and than in MenACWY recipients. Epitopes outside the regions mutated in the B.1.351 and B.1.1.7 variants were reportedly recognized by nearly half of the unique spike-specific TCRs. Conclusions about previously exposed vaccinees are limited because only a handful of AZD1222 recipients were SARS-CoV-2 seropositive at baseline. Vaccine-associated CD4 TCRs spanned the whole spike protein, with dominant responses in regions 160-218 and 743-854.

In this chain, TRBV27 is recombined with TRBJ1-5; the D gene cannot be named for sure. The sequence was obtained from an adult who received the AZD1222 COVID-19 vaccine. Sequences were derived from peripheral blood, sampled 28 days after the second AZD1222 dose. This receptor carries the CDR3 CASSILYNQPQHF. The sequenced DNA: TGTGCCAGCAGCATTCTCTACAATCAGCCCCAGCATTTT.